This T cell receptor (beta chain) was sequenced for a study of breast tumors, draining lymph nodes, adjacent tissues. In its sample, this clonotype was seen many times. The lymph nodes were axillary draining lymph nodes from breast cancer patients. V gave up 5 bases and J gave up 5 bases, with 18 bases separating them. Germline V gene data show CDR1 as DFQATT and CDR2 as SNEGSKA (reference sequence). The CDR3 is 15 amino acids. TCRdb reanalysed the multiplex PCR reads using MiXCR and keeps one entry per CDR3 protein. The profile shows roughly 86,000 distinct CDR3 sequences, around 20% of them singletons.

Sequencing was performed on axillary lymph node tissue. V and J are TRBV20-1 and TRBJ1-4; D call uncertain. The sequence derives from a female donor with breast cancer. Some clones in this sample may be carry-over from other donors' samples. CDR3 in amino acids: CSAPLSGRWNEKLFF. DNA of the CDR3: TGCAGTGCTCCCCTTTCAGGAAGGTGGAATGAAAAACTGTTTTTT.